Described below is a single TCR beta chain sequence and its context. Its antigen is not identified. Germline V gene data show CDR1 as MNHEY and CDR2 as SVGAGI. CDR3 length: 16 residues. The data were obtained in a study of T cells expressing NK-cell markers. Study at large: Source material for TCR beta repertoires consisted of sorted CD3+CD56+NKG2C+, CD3+CD56+NKG2C- and CD3+CD56-NKG2C+ T cells. Among eight sequenced donors, seven carried HCMV seropositivity while one was seronegative. Points from the study as a whole: The contribution of dominant NKG2C+ clonotypes to CD8+ T cells in about 6 donors was 1.0-7.0%.

TCRdb re-called the 5' RACE reads; every CDR3 protein appears as one record, without DNA. The sample has 6,500 to 9,500 distinct CDR3 sequences, and its top ten clones hold under 75%. Sequences were obtained from blood T cells: a sorted CD56 or NKG2C T cell subset, CD4+ or CD8+ T cells, or bulk PBMC T cells (not recorded which). The chain couples TRBV6-5 to TRBJ2-7. This TCR was recovered from a man aged 18-75 years in good health. The CDR3 protein is CASSYSQEGPSYEQYF.